The 18 T cell receptor beta chains reported below all come from one sample, sequenced in a study of cytomegalovirus exposure and HLA in healthy donors. Researchers ran the PCR with 60 Vbeta and 13 Jbeta primers. Clones were sequenced by immunoSEQ multiplex PCR, and TCRdb holds only the in-frame ones, with some missing. The sample lists roughly 160,000 clones; 65% to 80% were seen once. Sequencing was carried out using PBMCs. The source is a woman in her fifties or sixties in good health and CMV-seropositive.

This clone was picked up a small number of times. The chain recombines TRBV6-5 with TRBJ1-4; TRBD1 agrees at 7 bases. J gave up 7 bases and V 5 bases, and 4 bases lay outside the gene matches. CDR1 and CDR2 (germline): MNHEY, SVGAGI. This CDR3 has 13 amino acids. The CDR3 region is CASSVQGGEKLFF. The CDR3 nucleotides read TGTGCCAGCAGTGTGCAGGGGGGTGAAAAACTGTTTTTT.

The CDR3 sequence is CAGGRLSNTGELFF. The CDR3 nucleotides read TGTGCTGGCGGGAGGCTTTCGAACACCGGGGAGCTGTTTTTT. The rearrangement links TRBV7-9 to TRBJ2-2; the match to TRBD2 covers 8 bases. This CDR3 contains 14 residues. Germline V gives CDR1 SEHNR, CDR2 FQNEAQ (reference sequence).

J is TRBJ1-1 and V is TRBV5-1, with 9 positions matching TRBD1. This CDR3 spans 15 amino acids. Germline trimming cut 3 bases from V and 3 bases from J; bases unmatched to any gene: 6. Germline CDR1 SGHRS, CDR2 YFSETQ. The CDR3: CASSSGQGRDTEAFF. The CDR3 DNA reads as TGCGCCAGCAGCTCCGGACAGGGGCGAGACACTGAAGCTTTCTTT.

The chain joins TRBV7-8 to TRBJ2-7; 7 bases agree with TRBD1. CDR3 length: 15 amino acids. Per germline, CDR1 SGHVS and CDR2 FQNEAQ. The J segment lost 3 bases and the V segment lost 4 bases, leaving 9 bases of the junction unmatched. The CDR3 DNA sequence: TGTGCCAGCAGCTGGGTCGACAGGGACGTCTACGAGCAGTACTTC. This gives the protein CASSWVDRDVYEQYF.

V is TRBV27 and J is TRBJ1-1; D possibly corresponds to TRBD1 (5 bases). CDR3 length equals 14 residues. CDR1 is MNHEY and CDR2 is SMNVEV in the germline V gene (reference sequence). Trimming left V 3 bases short and J 3 bases short, with 11 bases between. In DNA, the CDR3 is TGTGCCAGCAGTTTGCAGGGAAGCGACACTGAAGCTTTCTTT. As protein: CASSLQGSDTEAFF.

This chain connects TRBV10-3 to TRBJ2-1; a possible D gene is TRBD1 (6 bases). CDR1 and CDR2 from the germline V gene are ENHRY and SYGVKD. Trimming stripped 1 base from V and 3 bases from J, with 13 bases between. The CDR3 length is 16 residues. In nucleotides, the CDR3 is TGTGCCATCAGTGAGTTAGCGTCCAGGGGCTACAATGAGCAGTTCTTC. It is translated as CAISELASRGYNEQFF.

DNA of the CDR3: TGTGCCAGCAGTCTAGAGGGACAGGGAATCTACGAGCAGTACTTC. It is translated as CASSLEGQGIYEQYF. The chain couples TRBV7-6 to TRBJ2-7; 9 nucleotides line up with TRBD1. CDR1 and CDR2 (germline): SGHVS, FNYEAQ. CDR3 length equals 15 residues. V was clipped by 6 bases and J by 3 bases; unmatched bases: 9.

This rearrangement joins TRBV19 to TRBJ1-1; 8 bases align to TRBD1. The CDR3 covers 17 residues. CDR1 is LNHDA and CDR2 is SQIVND in the germline V gene (reference sequence). The V gene end was trimmed by 3 bases and the J gene end by 3 bases; junction bases not matched to a gene: 12. CDR3 sequence (DNA): TGTGCCAGTAGTATTAGGGGCGGGGACAGGCCGCACACTGAAGCTTTCTTT. Translated, it gives CASSIRGGDRPHTEAFF.

Concerning this clone: This CDR3 is also generated by other DNA sequences in the sample. The chain has TRBV4-3 and TRBJ2-5; no clear D. CDR1 and CDR2 from the germline V gene are LGHNA and YSLEER. The CDR3 covers 13 residues. V gave up 0 bases and J gave up 2 bases, with 4 bases separating them. CDR3 coding DNA: TGCGCCAGCAGCCAAGACAGACAAGAGACCCAGTACTTC. Protein sequence: CASSQDRQETQYF.

The V call is TRBV7-2, the J call TRBJ2-5; D might be TRBD1 (6 bases). Germline V gene data show CDR1 as SGHTA and CDR2 as FQGNSA. The length of the CDR3 is 15 residues. Trimming pared 6 bases from V and 5 bases from J, leaving 19 bases between. CDR3 amino acids: CASREDPQGFETQYF. As DNA, the CDR3 is TGTGCCAGCAGGGAGGACCCCCAGGGGTTCGAGACCCAGTACTTC.

This clone turned up a few times. V gene TRBV6-5 combines with J gene TRBJ1-1; D is perhaps TRBD1 (5 bases). Germline lookup yields CDR1 MNHEY and CDR2 SVGAGI. This CDR3 has 13 residues. Deletions cut 6 bases from V and 7 bases from J, with 15 bases between. CDR3 DNA sequence: TGTGCCAGCAGGACACCCGGGAGGGGTGAAGCTTTCTTT. Protein product: CASRTPGRGEAFF.

The V call is TRBV2, the J call TRBJ1-1; TRBD1 agrees at 7 bases. The CDR3 totals 14 residues. Germline V gene sequence: CDR1 SNHLY, CDR2 FYNNEI. V was pared by 6 bases and J by 0 bases, with 4 bases of the junction left unmatched. DNA for the CDR3: TGTGCCAGCAGCATGGGACAGATGAACACTGAAGCTTTCTTT. Protein: CASSMGQMNTEAFF.

The chain carries TRBV2 and TRBJ1-1, with D possibly matching TRBD1 (6 bases). Germline loops: CDR1 SNHLY, CDR2 FYNNEI. The CDR3 runs 13 residues. Trimming shortened V by 7 bases and J by 1 base, and 10 bases separated the two germline ends. The CDR3 coding sequence is TGTGCCAGCACAGGGGTGGGGAACACTGAAGCTTTCTTT. Protein product: CASTGVGNTEAFF.

V and J are TRBV7-2 and TRBJ1-3, with 10 bases matching TRBD1. The germline CDR1 and CDR2 sequences are SGHTA and FQGNSA. This CDR3 region has 16 residues. After removal of 5 bases from V and 2 bases from J, the junction contained 6 bases not matched to a gene. CDR3 sequence: CASSPRGTGAGNTIYF. The CDR3 nucleotides are TGTGCCAGCAGCCCCCGAGGGACAGGGGCTGGAAACACCATATATTTT.

This chain links TRBV7-8 with TRBJ2-1; D possibly corresponds to TRBD1 (7 bases). Trimming pared 1 base from V and 2 bases from J, leaving 12 bases between. Germline CDR1 SGHVS, CDR2 FQNEAQ. This CDR3 is 16 amino acids long. CDR3 sequence (DNA): TGTGCCAGCAGCTTAGGAGGGGGCGGGGCCTACAATGAGCAGTTCTTC. Its translation is CASSLGGGGAYNEQFF.

This rearrangement joins TRBV9 to TRBJ1-5; a possible D gene is TRBD1 (5 bases). Trimming shortened V by 2 bases and J by 5 bases, and 11 bases separated the two germline ends. CDR3 length equals 14 residues. The germline V gene has CDR1 SGDLS and CDR2 YYNGEE. The CDR3 nucleotides read TGTGCCAGCAGCGTCTTCGGGGGGGATCAGCCCCAGCATTTT. This sequence encodes CASSVFGGDQPQHF.

V is TRBV5-1 and J is TRBJ2-1; 8 bases are a match to TRBD1. The junction had 9 bases not matched to a gene; V was cut back by 4 bases and J by 6 bases. This CDR3 is 15 amino acids long. In germline, CDR1 is SGHRS, CDR2 YFSETQ. The CDR3: CASSLGTGQGNEQFF. The DNA of the CDR3 is TGCGCCAGCAGCCTTGGGACAGGACAGGGCAATGAGCAGTTCTTC.

This clone was seen a single time. The V gene is TRBV10-3, the J gene TRBJ2-3; 8 bases align to TRBD1. This CDR3 spans 16 amino acids. Germline loops: CDR1 ENHRY, CDR2 SYGVKD. Trimming removed 2 bases from V and 1 base from J; junction bases left unmatched: 5. This CDR3 reads CAISEPDRVGTDTQYF. CDR3 DNA sequence: TGTGCCATCAGTGAGCCGGACAGGGTAGGCACAGATACGCAGTATTTT.